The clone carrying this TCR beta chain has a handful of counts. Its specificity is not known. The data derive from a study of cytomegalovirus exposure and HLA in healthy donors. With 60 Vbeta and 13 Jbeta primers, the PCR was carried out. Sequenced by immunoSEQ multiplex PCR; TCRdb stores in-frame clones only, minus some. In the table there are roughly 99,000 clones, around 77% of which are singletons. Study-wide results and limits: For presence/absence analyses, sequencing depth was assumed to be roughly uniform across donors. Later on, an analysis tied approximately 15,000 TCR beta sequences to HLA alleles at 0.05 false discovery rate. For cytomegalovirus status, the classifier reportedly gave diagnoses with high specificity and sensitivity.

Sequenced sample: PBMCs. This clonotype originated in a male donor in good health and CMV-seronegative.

The CDR3 reads CASSGLDQPQHF. The CDR3 coding sequence is TGTGCCAGCAGCGGACTAGATCAGCCCCAGCATTTT. The chain combines TRBV28 with TRBJ1-5; D is unresolved. Germline loops: CDR1 MDHEN, CDR2 SYDVKM. Trimming cost V 6 bases and J 5 bases, with 8 bases left between them. There are 12 residues in the CDR3.